This T cell receptor (beta chain) was recovered during a study of molecular identifiers for immune sequencing clone quantification. The wider study: In replicates, the authors split RNA from about 19,000 or 110,000 naive CD8 cells five ways and sequenced four.

The CDR3 is made up of 16 amino acids. Germline CDR1 MNHNS, CDR2 SASEGT. Deletions cut 3 bases from V and 3 bases from J, with 16 bases between. The sorting of naive CD8 T cells used the CD8+CD4-CCR7+CD45RA+ phenotype. This clonotype was observed a few times. Its antigen remains unidentified. Overall study findings and caveats: Beyond 20 RNA copies, clones held over 99% of effector molecules, compared with under 1% in naive cells.

MiXCR, run by TCRdb on the PCR reads, gives a single entry per CDR3 protein. This sample has some 93,000 distinct CDR3 sequences; under 25% occur once, and the top ten carry 1% to 1.2%. The chain uses TRBV6-1 and TRBJ2-3; either TRBD1 or TRBD2 may supply D (5 bases each). The receptor's source is a human donor in good health. Some libraries in this study had Jurkat cell RNA spiked in. Sequenced: naive CD8+ T cells from blood, with Jurkat cell RNA spiked in. Indicated subset: FACS-sorted CD8+CD4-CCR7+CD45RA+ naive T cells. CDR3 amino acids: CASSDTRGWATDTQYF. The DNA for the CDR3 is TGTGCCAGCAGTGATACTAGGGGATGGGCGACAGATACGCAGTATTTT.